This T cell receptor (beta chain) originates from a study of T-cell memory formation after mild COVID-19. Trimming took off 7 bases at V and 3 bases at J, with 12 bases between the two ends. The CDR3 is 12 residues long. CDR1 SQVTM and CDR2 ANQGSEA come from the germline V gene. This clonotype turned up a few times. Via MiXCR, TCRdb re-called the 5' RACE reads, giving one row per CDR3 protein. The table has about 150,000 distinct CDR3 sequences, about 23% seen once. The gene calls are TRBV29-1 and TRBJ1-2, with D maybe TRBD1 (6 bases). The sequence was obtained from an adult woman who had mild COVID-19 (a few samples of this study predate the infection). Cell type and time point are not known. The sample consisted of PBMCs or a T cell subset sorted from them (not recorded which). CDR3 loop: CSALRQDYGYTF. CDR3 in DNA: TGCAGCGCATTGAGACAGGACTATGGCTACACCTTC.